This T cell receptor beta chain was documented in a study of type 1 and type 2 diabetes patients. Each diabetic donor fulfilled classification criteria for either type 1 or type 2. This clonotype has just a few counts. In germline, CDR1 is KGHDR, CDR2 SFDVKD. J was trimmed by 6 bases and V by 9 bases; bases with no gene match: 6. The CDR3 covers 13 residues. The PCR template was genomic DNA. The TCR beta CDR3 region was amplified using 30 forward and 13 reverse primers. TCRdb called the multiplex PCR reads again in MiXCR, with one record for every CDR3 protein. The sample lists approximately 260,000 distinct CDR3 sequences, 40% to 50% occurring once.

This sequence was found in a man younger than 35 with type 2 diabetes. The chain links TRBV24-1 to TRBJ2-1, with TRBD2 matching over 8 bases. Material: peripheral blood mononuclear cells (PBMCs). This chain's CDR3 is CATGAGDRNEQFF. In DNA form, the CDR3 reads TGTGCCACCGGAGCGGGAGATCGCAATGAGCAGTTCTTC.